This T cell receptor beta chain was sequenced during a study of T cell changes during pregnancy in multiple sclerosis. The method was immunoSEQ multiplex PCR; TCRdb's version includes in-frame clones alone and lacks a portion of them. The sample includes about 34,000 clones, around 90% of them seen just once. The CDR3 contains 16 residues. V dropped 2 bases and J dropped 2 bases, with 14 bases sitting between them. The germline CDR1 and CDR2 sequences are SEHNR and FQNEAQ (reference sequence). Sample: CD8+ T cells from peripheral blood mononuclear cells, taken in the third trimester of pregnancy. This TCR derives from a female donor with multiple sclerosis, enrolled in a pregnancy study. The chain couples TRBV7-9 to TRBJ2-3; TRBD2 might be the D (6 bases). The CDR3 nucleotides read TGTGCCAGCAGCTTAAATGGGAGGTGGGACACAGATACGCAGTATTTT. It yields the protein CASSLNGRWDTDTQYF.